This is a list of T cell receptor beta chains from one sample in a study of T cells in Graves' hyperthyroidism and ophthalmopathy. TCRdb passed the multiplex PCR reads through MiXCR, listing each CDR3 protein once. The data hold about 600,000 distinct CDR3 sequences, with approximately 16% observed a single time. Sequencing was carried out using blood. The receptor set was obtained from a woman in her 40s with Graves' ophthalmopathy. Both conserved end residues are part of each CDR3.

V,J,CDR3
TRBV4-1,TRBJ1-5,CASSREQGREPQHF
TRBV29-1,TRBJ2-1,CSVEVGGRSGSRYNEQFF
TRBV7-2,TRBJ2-1,CASSPTRDLIEQFF
TRBV6-1,TRBJ1-6,CASNPHWGDPLHF
TRBV11-1,TRBJ2-2,CASSGQSNTGELFF
TRBV28,TRBJ2-3,CASKPSGRLSTQYF
TRBV19,TRBJ2-1,CASSVPGLAGGGEQFF
TRBV20-1,TRBJ2-3,CSAHGTPRMTDTQYF
TRBV20-1,TRBJ2-7,CSATSRAEQYF
TRBV4-1,TRBJ2-3,CASSQDWGWDRRDGTDTQYF
TRBV3-1,TRBJ2-5,CASSQDFGGHETQYF
TRBV6-1,TRBJ1-5,CASSPGLENQPQHF
TRBV7-2,TRBJ1-6,CASSRGGGHNSPLHF
TRBV19,TRBJ1-1,CASTTGAAAAETEAFF
TRBV20-1,TRBJ1-6,CSALGRQVFNSPLHF
TRBV20-1,TRBJ2-7,CSARAGSSYEQYF
TRBV25-1,TRBJ2-3,CASSEYKGTDTQYF
TRBV11-1,TRBJ2-1,CASSSRGRNNEQFF
TRBV20-1,TRBJ2-3,CSATQSTDTQYF
TRBV5-1,TRBJ2-1,CASHTGGSYNEQFF
TRBV9,TRBJ2-1,CASSVAGTLLAGGDNEQFF
TRBV27,TRBJ2-7,CASSLSRAGEQYF
TRBV11-2,TRBJ2-2,CASRLSSGVSGELFF
TRBV5-4,TRBJ2-3,CASSSPGLAGPPDTQYF
TRBV20-1,TRBJ2-1,CSGKRGEGINEQFF
TRBV5-1,TRBJ2-1,CASSLASRVDNEQFF
TRBV7-9,TRBJ1-4,CASSLLLQGGSTNEKLFF
TRBV30,TRBJ1-1,CAWDRSGTEAFF